The present entry profiles one T cell receptor (beta chain) with its context. Antigen unknown. This entry belongs to a study of cytomegalovirus exposure and HLA in healthy donors. Findings of the study overall: An analysis that was carried out later associated 17,000 or so TCR beta sequences with HLA alleles at 0.05 false discovery rate. Among the CMV-associated chains, three were confirmed in vitro as specific for CMV antigens.

This CDR3 has 15 amino acids. V lost 0 bases and J lost 3, with 11 bases in between. Per the germline V gene, CDR1 is MNHNS and CDR2 is SASEGT. PCR used 60 Vbeta primers and 13 Jbeta primers. Source study methods: A follow-up analysis tallied about 88 million unique TCR beta chains, roughly 9.9 million shared. The repertoire was sequenced with immunoSEQ multiplex PCR; TCRdb's copy has only in-frame clones and lacks some. The V and J calls and clone size come from that table; D and trimming were worked out from the DNA. The table records approximately 140,000 clones, roughly 80% of them present only once.

The V call is TRBV6-1, the J call TRBJ1-2; perhaps TRBD1 as D (6 bases). This clonotype originated in a woman aged 55 to 70 in good health and CMV-seronegative. The material sequenced was PBMCs. The CDR3 bases are TGTGCCAGCAGTGAAGCTGGGACACTTTACTATGGCTACACCTTC. Amino acids: CASSEAGTLYYGYTF.